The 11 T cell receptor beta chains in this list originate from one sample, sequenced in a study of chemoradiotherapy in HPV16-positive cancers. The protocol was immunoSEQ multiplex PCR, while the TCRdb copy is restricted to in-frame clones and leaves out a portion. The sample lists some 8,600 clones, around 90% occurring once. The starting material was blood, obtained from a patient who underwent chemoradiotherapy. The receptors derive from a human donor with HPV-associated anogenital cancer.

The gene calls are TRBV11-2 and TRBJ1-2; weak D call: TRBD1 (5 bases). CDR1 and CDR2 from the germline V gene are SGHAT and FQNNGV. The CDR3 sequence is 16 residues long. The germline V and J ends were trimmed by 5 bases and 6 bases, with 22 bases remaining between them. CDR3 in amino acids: CASSRLLSGRFNGYTF. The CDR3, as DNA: TGTGCCAGCAGCCGACTCCTCTCGGGACGGTTTAATGGCTACACCTTC.

The CDR3 DNA follows: TGTGCCAGCAGCTTAGAGGGGGGGAAAGGCTACACCTTC. Translating gives CASSLEGGKGYTF. The chain has TRBV7-9 and TRBJ1-2, with D possibly matching TRBD1 (6 bases). The germline gives CDR1 SEHNR, CDR2 FQNEAQ (reference sequence). This CDR3 contains 13 residues. V shed 1 base and J shed 8 bases, with 11 bases lying between them.

The CDR3 coding sequence is TGTGCCAGCAGCCAAGAACTAAACTCGATAAGGACGCAGTATTTT. Protein: CASSQELNSIRTQYF. The chain has TRBV4-2 and TRBJ2-3; no definite D call. The V end lost 0 bases, the J end lost 9 bases, and 16 bases lay between the germline ends. Germline V gene lookup returns CDR1 LGHNA and CDR2 YNFKEQ. This CDR3 is built from 15 residues.

CDR3 DNA: TGTGCCAGTTTTCAGATAGCCAAAAACATTCAGTACTTC. Translated, it gives CASFQIAKNIQYF. The chain uses TRBV2 and TRBJ2-4; no clear D. The germline V gene encodes CDR1 SNHLY and CDR2 FYNNEI. Trimming removed 9 bases at V and 0 bases at J, with 9 bases between. The CDR3 is 13 residues long.

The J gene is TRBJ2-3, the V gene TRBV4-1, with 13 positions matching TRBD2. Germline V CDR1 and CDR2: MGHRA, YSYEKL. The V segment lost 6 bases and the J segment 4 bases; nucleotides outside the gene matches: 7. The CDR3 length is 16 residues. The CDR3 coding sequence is TGCGCCAGCAGAGCTCCGGGACTAGCGGGATCAGATACGCAGTATTTT. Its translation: CASRAPGLAGSDTQYF.

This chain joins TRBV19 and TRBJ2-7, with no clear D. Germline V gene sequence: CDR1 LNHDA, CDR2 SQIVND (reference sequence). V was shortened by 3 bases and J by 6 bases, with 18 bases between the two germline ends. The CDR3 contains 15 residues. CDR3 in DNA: TGTGCCAGTAGTATTCTTCCTAGGTCGCCAGGCGAGCAGTACTTC. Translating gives CASSILPRSPGEQYF.

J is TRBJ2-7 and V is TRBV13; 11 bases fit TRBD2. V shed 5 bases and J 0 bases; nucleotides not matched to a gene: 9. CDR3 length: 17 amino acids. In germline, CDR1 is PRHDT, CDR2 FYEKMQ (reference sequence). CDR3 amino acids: CASSLRGGLAGSYEQYF. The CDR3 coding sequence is TGTGCCAGCAGCCTCCGAGGTGGACTAGCGGGCTCCTACGAGCAGTACTTC.

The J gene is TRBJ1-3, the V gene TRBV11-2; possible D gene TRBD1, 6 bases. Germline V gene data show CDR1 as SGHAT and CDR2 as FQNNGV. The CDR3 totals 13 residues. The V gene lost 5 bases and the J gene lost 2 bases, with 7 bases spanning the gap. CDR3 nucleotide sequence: TGTGCCAGCAGCCAGGGGCCTGGAAACACCATATATTTT. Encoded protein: CASSQGPGNTIYF.

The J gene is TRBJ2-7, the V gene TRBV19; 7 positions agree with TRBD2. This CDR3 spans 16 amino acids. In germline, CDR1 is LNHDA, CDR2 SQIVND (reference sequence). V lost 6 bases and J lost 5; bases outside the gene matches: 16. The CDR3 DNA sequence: TGTGCCAGTAGCAGTCCCGCGGGAAGCGGGACCGACGAGCAGTACTTC. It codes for CASSSPAGSGTDEQYF. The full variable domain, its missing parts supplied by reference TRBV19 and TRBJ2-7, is DGGITQSPKYLFRKEGQNVTLSCEQNLNHDAMYWYRQDPGQGLRLIYYSQIVNDFQKGDIAEGYSVSREKKESFPLTVTSAQKNPTAFYLCASSSPAGSGTDEQYFGPGTRLTVT.

CDR3 sequence (DNA): TGTGCCAGCAGTTACTCTAGCGGGAGGGCCAATGAGCAGTTCTTC. Protein sequence: CASSYSSGRANEQFF. The chain couples TRBV6-5 to TRBJ2-1; 11 bases are a match to TRBD2. V dropped 0 bases and J dropped 6; count of bases not matched to a gene: 1. Germline-derived CDR1 and CDR2 are MNHEY and SVGAGI. There are 15 residues in the CDR3.

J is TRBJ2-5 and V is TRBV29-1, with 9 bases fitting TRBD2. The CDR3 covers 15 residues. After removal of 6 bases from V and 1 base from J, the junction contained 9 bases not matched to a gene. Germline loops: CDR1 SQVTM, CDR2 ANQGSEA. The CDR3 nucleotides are TGCAGCGTCTCATGGACTAGCGAACGCCAAGAGACCCAGTACTTC. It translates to CSVSWTSERQETQYF.